This is a list of T cell receptor beta chains from one sample in a study of CD8+CD57+ T cells in acquired aplastic anemia. TCRdb itself ran the reads through MiXCR, one entry per CDR3 protein. The repertoire has 100,000 to 130,000 distinct CDR3 sequences, 40% to 60% of them found once; the top ten carry 25% to 35%. The sample taken for sequencing was sorted CD4+, CD8+, or CD8+CD57+ T cells (not recorded which) from PBMCs. The receptor source for this set is a human donor in good health, serving as a control. CDR3s include the opening cysteine and the closing phenylalanine or tryptophan. A D gene is named only where the DNA matches it firmly. The size entry is marked missing in some rows and otherwise reads once, few, many or a size class.

D gene	J gene	V gene	clone size	CDR3 protein	CDR3 DNA
NA	TRBJ2-3	TRBV25-1	NA	CASSVMGTDTQYF	TGTGCCAGCAGTGTGATGGGCACAGATACGCAGTATTTT
NA	TRBJ2-1	TRBV29-1	NA	CSVRRNSPTHEQFF	TGCAGCGTCCGACGGAACTCCCCGACGCATGAGCAGTTCTTC
NA	TRBJ2-1	TRBV29-1	NA	CSVEVAYNEQFF	TGCAGCGTTGAGGTAGCATACAATGAGCAGTTCTTC
TRBD1	TRBJ2-1	TRBV11-2	many	CASSLEGGTGFNEQFF	TGTGCCAGCAGCTTAGAGGGAGGGACAGGGTTCAATGAGCAGTTCTTC
NA	TRBJ2-7	TRBV9	once	CASNRSLSTYEQYF	TGTGCCAGCAACCGGAGTTTATCGACCTACGAGCAGTACTTC
NA	TRBJ2-5	TRBV10-3	NA	CAIREWREETQYF	TGTGCCATTAGAGAGTGGAGGGAGGAGACCCAGTACTTC
TRBD1	TRBJ2-1	TRBV12-3/TRBV12-4	many	CASSPGTGPAYNEQFF	TGTGCCAGCAGTCCTGGGACAGGGCCGGCCTACAATGAGCAGTTCTTC
TRBD2	TRBJ2-1	TRBV6-5	many	CASSYAGGSYNEQFF	TGTGCCAGCAGTTATGCGGGGGGTTCCTACAATGAGCAGTTCTTC
NA	TRBJ2-7	TRBV13	many	CASSPDGPRKYEQYF	TGTGCCTCCTCCCCTGACGGGCCCCGGAAATACGAGCAGTACTTC
TRBD2	TRBJ2-1	TRBV4-1	many	CASSQESAGEHNEQFF	TGCGCCAGCAGCCAAGAGTCAGCGGGGGAGCACAATGAGCAGTTCTTC
TRBD2	TRBJ2-5	TRBV7-9	NA	CASSLPTSGGGTQYF	TGTGCCAGTAGCCTACCGACTAGCGGGGGTGGGACCCAGTACTTC
TRBD2	TRBJ2-1	TRBV10-3	NA	CAISDSGGGYNEQFF	TGTGCTATCAGTGATAGCGGGGGAGGCTACAATGAGCAGTTCTTC
NA	TRBJ2-2	TRBV27	few	CASSLTSGTGELFF	TGTGCCAGCAGTTTAACGAGTGGAACCGGGGAGCTGTTTTTT
NA	TRBJ2-7	TRBV7-3	NA	CASSPQAGGGVFEQYF	TGTGCCAGCAGCCCCCAGGCAGGAGGAGGGGTCTTCGAGCAGTACTTC
TRBD2	TRBJ2-1	TRBV20-1	NA	CSSKGASGGNEQFF	TGCAGTTCTAAAGGGGCTAGCGGGGGGAATGAGCAGTTCTTC
NA	TRBJ2-5	TRBV25-1	NA	CASSEDWGGTETQYF	TGTGCCAGCAGTGAAGACTGGGGCGGGACAGAGACCCAGTACTTC
NA	TRBJ2-2	TRBV10-3	once	CAAGGGQGNTGELFF	TGTGCCGCCGGGGGGGGACAGGGGAACACCGGGGAGCTGTTTTTT
NA	TRBJ1-3	TRBV4-1	NA	CASSQEGYRPRTRNTIYF	TGCGCCAGCAGCCAAGAAGGTTATCGCCCCAGGACCCGAAACACCATATATTTT
NA	TRBJ2-7	TRBV9	many	CASSETGLSPYEQYF	TGTGCCAGCAGCGAGACGGGACTCTCACCCTACGAGCAGTACTTC
NA	TRBJ1-6	TRBV5-4	once	CASSLRGEGSPLHF	TGTGCCAGCAGCTTAAGGGGGGAGGGTTCACCCCTCCACTTT
NA	TRBJ2-7	TRBV10-2	many	CASSVASPSLEQYF	TGCGCCAGCAGTGTGGCTAGTCCGTCCCTCGAGCAGTACTTC
TRBD2	TRBJ2-7	TRBV11-1	NA	CARSLAGGLVKNEQYF	TGTGCCCGCAGCTTAGCGGGGGGGTTGGTTAAGAACGAGCAGTACTTC
NA	TRBJ2-5	TRBV7-2	NA	CASSLAQGGTQYF	TGTGCCAGCAGCTTAGCTCAAGGAGGGACCCAGTACTTC
NA	TRBJ2-3	TRBV4-3	many	CASSQDGGDQLGTQYF	TGCGCCAGCAGCCAAGATGGAGGAGACCAGTTGGGTACGCAGTATTTT
NA	TRBJ2-2	TRBV12-3/TRBV12-4	NA	CASRSGELFF	TGTGCCAGCAGATCCGGGGAGCTGTTTTTT
TRBD2	TRBJ2-1	TRBV24-1	many	CATSDRLAGGLTYNEQFF	TGTGCCACCAGTGATAGACTAGCGGGGGGGTTGACCTACAATGAGCAGTTCTTC
TRBD1	TRBJ1-6	TRBV7-9	NA	CASSSPDRGTSPLHF	TGTGCCAGCAGCTCGCCGGACAGGGGTACTTCACCCCTCCACTTT
NA	TRBJ2-7	TRBV2	NA	CASSPSTGMDEQYF	TGTGCCAGCTCACCAAGTACAGGCATGGACGAGCAGTACTTC
NA	TRBJ1-1	TRBV19	many	CASSALPWGMNTEAFF	TGTGCCAGTAGTGCCCTCCCTTGGGGGATGAACACTGAAGCTTTCTTT
TRBD2	TRBJ2-3	TRBV7-3	many	CASSNGGVTDTQYF	TGTGCCAGCAGTAACGGGGGGGTCACAGATACGCAGTATTTT
NA	TRBJ1-6	TRBV2	many	CASSEGPSSYNSPLHF	TGTGCCAGCAGTGAAGGGCCGAGCTCCTATAATTCACCCCTCCACTTT
NA	TRBJ1-1	TRBV5-5	many	CASSLLDRLATEAFF	TGTGCCAGCAGCTTGTTGGACAGACTCGCTACTGAAGCTTTCTTT